The 13 T cell receptor beta chains below all came from one sample that was sequenced in a study of blood T cell repertoires in COVID-19. The protocol was immunoSEQ multiplex PCR, while the TCRdb copy is restricted to in-frame clones and leaves out a portion. The table shows roughly 330,000 clones, with about 85% occurring only once. Material: PBMCs or T cells enriched from blood (not recorded which). The receptors were sampled from a woman aged 30 to 39 who had recovered from COVID-19.

The V call is TRBV5-4, the J call TRBJ2-2; 8 bases agree with TRBD2. Unmatched junction bases numbered 15, after V lost 4 bases and J lost 1 base. The V gene's germline CDR1 is SGHNT and CDR2 YYREEE (reference sequence). The CDR3 has 19 amino acids. This chain's CDR3 is CASSLPQGAGVLNTGELFF. The CDR3 DNA follows: TGTGCCAGCAGCCTCCCCCAGGGAGCGGGGGTGCTGAACACCGGGGAGCTGTTTTTT.

V and J are TRBV5-1 and TRBJ2-1; the D gene is possibly TRBD1 (5 bases). Germline loops: CDR1 SGHRS, CDR2 YFSETQ. The germline V and J ends were trimmed by 4 bases and 0 bases, with 11 bases remaining between them. The CDR3 is 15 residues long. CDR3 region: CASSLGQSSYNEQFF. CDR3 nucleotides: TGCGCCAGCAGCCTCGGACAAAGCTCCTACAATGAGCAGTTCTTC.

This sequence joins TRBV5-6 and TRBJ1-1; 8 nucleotides line up with TRBD1. This CDR3 region has 14 residues. V lost 4 bases and J lost 6; bases outside the gene matches: 8. Germline V gene data show CDR1 as SGHDT and CDR2 as YYEEEE. CDR3 DNA: TGTGCCAGCAGCGTAGGACAGGGTCTCGCTGAAGCTTTCTTT. This translates into CASSVGQGLAEAFF.

V gene TRBV5-1 combines with J gene TRBJ1-1; 11 bases are a match to TRBD1. In germline, CDR1 is SGHRS, CDR2 YFSETQ. V lost 4 bases to trimming and J lost 4 bases; unmatched junction nucleotides: 3. The CDR3 is 14 residues long. CDR3 nucleotides: TGCGCCAGCAGCCCAGGGACAGGGGGCACTGAAGCTTTCTTT. Encoded protein: CASSPGTGGTEAFF.

The CDR3 nucleotides read TGTGCCAGCAGCGTAGGACAGGTCAATCAGCCCCAGCATTTT. This sequence encodes CASSVGQVNQPQHF. The chain couples TRBV9 to TRBJ1-5; possibly TRBD1 for D (6 bases). The CDR3 runs to 14 residues. V gave up 0 bases and J gave up 3 bases, with 7 bases separating them. The V gene's germline CDR1 is SGDLS and CDR2 YYNGEE.

The CDR3 DNA reads as TGTGCCAGCAGCCCAGACAGGGGGATTAGTAATTCACCCCTCCACTTT. Translation: CASSPDRGISNSPLHF. The chain carries TRBV3-1 (or the pseudogene TRBV3-2) and TRBJ1-6; 9 positions match TRBD1. The germline V gene encodes CDR1 LGHDT and CDR2 YNNKEL (reference sequence). This CDR3 has 16 amino acids. Trimming at V came to 4 bases and at J to 6 bases, leaving 7 bases not matched to a gene.

This chain joins TRBV15 and TRBJ2-5, with a tentative D call TRBD1 (6 bases). Germline CDR1 is LNHNV and CDR2 is YYDKDF (reference sequence). Trimming removed 5 bases from V and 0 bases from J, with 10 bases in between. There are 14 residues in the CDR3. The CDR3 nucleotides are TGTGCCACCAGCCCTTCAGGGGACCAAGAGACCCAGTACTTC. This gives the protein CATSPSGDQETQYF.

The V gene is TRBV7-2, the J gene TRBJ1-5, with TRBD1 matching 9 bases. The junction had 6 bases not matched to a gene; V was cut back by 2 bases and J by 7 bases. Germline V CDR1 and CDR2: SGHTA, FQGNSA. The CDR3 spans 15 residues. In nucleotides, the CDR3 is TGTGCCAGCAGCTTAAGTACAGGGGGCTACCAGCCCCAGCATTTT. It translates to CASSLSTGGYQPQHF.

This chain uses TRBV7-9 with TRBJ2-7; tentative D call: TRBD2 (5 bases). The length of the CDR3 is 15 residues. V dropped 5 bases and J dropped 0 bases, with 14 bases sitting between them. Germline-derived CDR1 and CDR2 are SEHNR and FQNEAQ (reference sequence). In DNA, the CDR3 is TGTGCCAGCAGCCCCGTTGGAGGCAGCTCCTACGAGCAGTACTTC. Translated, it gives CASSPVGGSSYEQYF.

This rearrangement joins TRBV4-2 to TRBJ1-2; 12 bases agree with TRBD1. V lost 0 bases, J lost 5 bases, and 7 bases stayed unmatched. CDR1 is LGHNA, CDR2 YNFKEQ, per germline. This CDR3 has 17 residues. CDR3 sequence reads: CASSQDYGTGGAYGYTF. The CDR3 coding sequence is TGTGCCAGCAGCCAAGACTACGGGACAGGGGGCGCGTATGGCTACACCTTC.

V and J are TRBV5-1 and TRBJ1-1; the D gene is possibly TRBD1 (6 bases). Trimming cost V 4 bases and J 5 bases, with 18 bases left between them. Germline V lookup: CDR1 SGHRS, CDR2 YFSETQ. The CDR3 consists of 15 residues. In DNA, the CDR3 is TGCGCCAGCAGCCCCCTTTGGGGCCAGGGGACTGAAGCTTTCTTT. Its translation: CASSPLWGQGTEAFF.

V is TRBV5-4 and J is TRBJ2-6; weak D call: TRBD2 (5 bases). V lost 2 bases and J lost 2, with 8 bases in between. The CDR3 contains 15 residues. CDR1 is SGHNT and CDR2 is YYREEE in the germline V gene (reference sequence). The CDR3 region is CASSFEGAGANVLTF. In DNA, the CDR3 is TGTGCCAGCAGCTTCGAGGGAGCTGGGGCCAACGTCCTGACTTTC.

This chain links TRBV4-1 with TRBJ1-6; D is uncertain. The ends were cut back, 0 bases at V and 8 bases at J, with 8 bases in the middle. The CDR3 contains 14 residues. Per the germline V gene, CDR1 is MGHRA and CDR2 is YSYEKL. Here the CDR3 DNA reads TGCGCCAGCAGCCAAGATGAAGCCGATTCACCCCTCCACTTT. Translating it yields CASSQDEADSPLHF.